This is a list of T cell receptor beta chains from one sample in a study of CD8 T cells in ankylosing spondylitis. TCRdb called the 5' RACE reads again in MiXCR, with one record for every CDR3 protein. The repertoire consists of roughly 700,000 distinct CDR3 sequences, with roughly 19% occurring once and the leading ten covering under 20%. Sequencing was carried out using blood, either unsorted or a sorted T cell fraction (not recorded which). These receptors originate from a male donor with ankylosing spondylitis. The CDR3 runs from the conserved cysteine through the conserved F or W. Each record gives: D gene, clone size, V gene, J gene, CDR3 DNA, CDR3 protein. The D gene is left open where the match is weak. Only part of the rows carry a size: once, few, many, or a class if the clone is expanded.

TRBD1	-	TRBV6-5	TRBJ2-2	TGTGCCAGCAGTTACTCGTCAGTTGGGACAGTCGCCACCGGGGAGCTGTTTTTT	CASSYSSVGTVATGELFF
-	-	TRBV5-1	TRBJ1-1	TGCGCCAGCAGCGCGGAGCCATTCCAAAGAAACACTGAAGCTTTCTTT	CASSAEPFQRNTEAFF
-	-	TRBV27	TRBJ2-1	TGTGCCAGCTCCCCACGGGGCCCATATTACAATGAGCAGTTCTTC	CASSPRGPYYNEQFF
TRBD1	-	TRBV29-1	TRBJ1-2	TGCAGCGTTGAAGGGGTGACAGGGAACTATGGCTACACCTTC	CSVEGVTGNYGYTF
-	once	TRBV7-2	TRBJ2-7	TGTGCCAGCAGCTTCGGTCCCGAGTATCCCTACGAGCAGTACTTC	CASSFGPEYPYEQYF
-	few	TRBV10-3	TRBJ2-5	TGTGCCATCAGTGAGGCCTTCAAAGAGACCCAGTACTTC	CAISEAFKETQYF
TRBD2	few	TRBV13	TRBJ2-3	TGTGCCAGCAGCTATTCCAGCGGGGGGAGCACAGATACGCAGTATTTT	CASSYSSGGSTDTQYF
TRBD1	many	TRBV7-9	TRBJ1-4	TGTGCCAGCAGCTTAATCGTTGGGACAGGGCCTAATGAAAAACTGTTTTTT	CASSLIVGTGPNEKLFF
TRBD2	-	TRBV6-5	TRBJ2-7	TGTGCCAGCAGGATCGGCGGGAGCTCCTACGAGCAGTACTTC	CASRIGGSSYEQYF
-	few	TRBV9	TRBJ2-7	TGTGCCAGCAGCGTAAACACGGATGCCTACGAGCAGTACTTC	CASSVNTDAYEQYF
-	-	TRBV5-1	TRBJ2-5	TGCGCCAGCAGCGCCGGACGGGACTTCGTCGGGGAGACCCAGTACTTC	CASSAGRDFVGETQYF
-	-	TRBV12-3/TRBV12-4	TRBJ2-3	TGTGCCAGCAGGACAGAACTCACAGATACGCAGTATTTT	CASRTELTDTQYF
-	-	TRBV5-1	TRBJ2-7	TGCGCCAGCAGCTTGGAAGGGTCTATGTTGGTGGGCGAGCAGTACTTC	CASSLEGSMLVGEQYF
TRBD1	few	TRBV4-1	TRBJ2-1	TGCGCCAGCACCTCAGGGACAGGGATAATGGGGCAGTTCTTC	CASTSGTGIMGQFF
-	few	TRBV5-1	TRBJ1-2	TGCGCCAGCAGCCAACAGGGTATTAACTATGGCTACACCTTC	CASSQQGINYGYTF
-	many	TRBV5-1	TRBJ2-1	TGCGCCAGCAGCTTGGTAATCGACAATGAGCAGTTCTTC	CASSLVIDNEQFF
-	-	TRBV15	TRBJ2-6	TGTGCCACCAGCAGGGACTTAAAGACAGGATCCAACGTCCTGACTTTC	CATSRDLKTGSNVLTF
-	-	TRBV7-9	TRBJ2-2	TGTGCCAGCAGCTTACGACGCACTACGAACACCGGGGAGCTGTTTTTT	CASSLRRTTNTGELFF
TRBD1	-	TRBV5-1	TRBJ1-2	TGCGCCAGCAGCATACAGGCACAGGGGGCGGATGGCTACACCTTC	CASSIQAQGADGYTF
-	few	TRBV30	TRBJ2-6	TGTGCCTACAGGGACTCTGGGGCCAACGTCCTGACTTTC	CAYRDSGANVLTF
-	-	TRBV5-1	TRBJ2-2	TGCGCCAGCAGCTTGGCCGCAGGGTCGACCGGGGAGCTGTTTTTT	CASSLAAGSTGELFF
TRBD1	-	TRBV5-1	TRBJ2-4	TGCGCCAGCAGCTTCCAGGGGGCGGACATTCAGTACTTC	CASSFQGADIQYF
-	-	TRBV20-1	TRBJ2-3	TGCAGTGCTAGTTCCGGGGGCTCAGATACGCAGTATTTT	CSASSGGSDTQYF
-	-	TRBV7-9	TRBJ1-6	TGTGCCAGCAGCTTAGAAGTGGGGGCTAACTCCCTCCACTTT	CASSLEVGANSLHF
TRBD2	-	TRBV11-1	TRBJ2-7	TGTGCCAGCAGGGCCGGGACTAGCGACTACGAGCAGTACTTC	CASRAGTSDYEQYF
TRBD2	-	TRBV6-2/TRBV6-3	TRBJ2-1	TGTGCCAGCAGTTACTCGAGACTAGCGGGAGGGGGGCATGAGCAGTTCTTC	CASSYSRLAGGGHEQFF
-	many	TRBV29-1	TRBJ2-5	TGCAGCGTCCGAAAAGGAGCCGGGGTGCAAGAGACCCAGTACTTC	CSVRKGAGVQETQYF
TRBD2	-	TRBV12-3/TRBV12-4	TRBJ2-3	TGTGCCAGCAGTAGACTAGCGGGAGGGAGCACAGATACGCAGTATTTT	CASSRLAGGSTDTQYF
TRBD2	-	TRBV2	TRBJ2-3	TGTGCCAGCAGTGAAATTGGGCGGGGGGGCCTAGATACGCAGTATTTT	CASSEIGRGGLDTQYF
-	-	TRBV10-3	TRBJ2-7	TGTGCCGCGAGGGACCCGGAGGGTTACGAGCAGTACTTC	CAARDPEGYEQYF
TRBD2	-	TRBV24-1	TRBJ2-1	TGTGCCACCAGTGATTTGGCAGCGGGGGAGCAGTTCTTC	CATSDLAAGEQFF
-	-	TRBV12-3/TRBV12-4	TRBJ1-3	TGTGCCAGCAGCCGCTGGGGTGGCGGAAACACCATATATTTT	CASSRWGGGNTIYF
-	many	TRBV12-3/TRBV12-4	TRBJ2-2	TGTGCCAGCAGTCAGGGTACCGGGGAGCTGTTTTTT	CASSQGTGELFF
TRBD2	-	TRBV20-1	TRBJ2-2	TGCAGTGCTGGCAGACTAGCGGGAGAACCCGGGGAGCTGTTTTTT	CSAGRLAGEPGELFF
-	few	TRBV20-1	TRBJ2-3	TGCAGTGCTAGAGATCCCGGGATAGCAGATACGCAGTATTTT	CSARDPGIADTQYF
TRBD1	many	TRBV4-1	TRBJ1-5	TGCGCCAGCAGCCAAGAAGCAGGGGGCATGGAGCCCCAGCATTTT	CASSQEAGGMEPQHF
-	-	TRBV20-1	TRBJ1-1	TGCAGTGGGTGGCTGAACACTGAAGCTTTCTTT	CSGWLNTEAFF
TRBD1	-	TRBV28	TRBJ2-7	TGTGCCAGCCACTCTACGGGACAGGGGAGCTACGAGCAGTACTTC	CASHSTGQGSYEQYF
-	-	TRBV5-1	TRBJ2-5	TGCGCCAGCAGCTTGGTGGGCAGACAAGAGACCCAGTACTTC	CASSLVGRQETQYF
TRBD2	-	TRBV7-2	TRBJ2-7	TGTGCCAGCAGCCGACCTTTGGGAGGGATAGCCTACGAGCAGTACTTC	CASSRPLGGIAYEQYF
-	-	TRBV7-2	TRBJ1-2	TGTGCCAGCAGCTACGCGGGGGGTCCTGGCTACACCTTC	CASSYAGGPGYTF
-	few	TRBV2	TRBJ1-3	TGTGCCAGCAGTTTAGACAGCTACTCTGGAAACACCATATATTTT	CASSLDSYSGNTIYF
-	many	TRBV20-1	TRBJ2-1	TGCAGTGCTCAAGCCCGACTAGAACCCTCCTACAATGAGCAGTTCTTC	CSAQARLEPSYNEQFF
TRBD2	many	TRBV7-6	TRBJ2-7	TGTGCCAGCAGCTTAGCCCCCTCGTGGGGTAGCGGGGGTTACACCCCCTACGAGCAGTACTTC	CASSLAPSWGSGGYTPYEQYF
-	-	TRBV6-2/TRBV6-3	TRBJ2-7	TGTGCCAGCAGTTACGAGGGGAAGGGGGTCTCGGGAGAGCAGTACTTC	CASSYEGKGVSGEQYF
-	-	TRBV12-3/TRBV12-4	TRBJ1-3	TGTGCCAGCAGCAGGACAGCCTCTGGAAACACCATATATTTT	CASSRTASGNTIYF
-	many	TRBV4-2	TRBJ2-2	TGTGCCAGCAGCCAGGGGACTGCCGCGAACACCGGGGAGCTGTTTTTT	CASSQGTAANTGELFF
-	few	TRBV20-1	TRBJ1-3	TGCAGTGCTAGTGAGGGGATCTCTGGAAACACCATATATTTT	CSASEGISGNTIYF
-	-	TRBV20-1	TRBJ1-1	TGCAGTGCTAGGCCCCCGACAGGACCGGTGAACACTGAAGCTTTCTTT	CSARPPTGPVNTEAFF
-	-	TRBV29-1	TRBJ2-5	TGCAGCGCCGAAGTAGACCTGGAGACCCAGTACTTC	CSAEVDLETQYF
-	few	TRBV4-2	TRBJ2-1	TGTGCCAGCAGCCAAGATCCCGGCCCCGAGGGGGATGAGCAGTTCTTC	CASSQDPGPEGDEQFF
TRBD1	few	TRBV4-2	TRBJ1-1	TGTGCCAGCAGCCGAACCGGGACAGGGACCGAAGCTTTCTTT	CASSRTGTGTEAFF
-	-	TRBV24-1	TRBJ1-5	TGTGCCACCAGTGATTTAGGATCAGGGGATAGTCAGCCCCAGCATTTT	CATSDLGSGDSQPQHF
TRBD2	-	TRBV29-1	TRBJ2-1	TGCAGCGGCGGACTAGCGAAGGGCAATGAGCAGTTCTTC	CSGGLAKGNEQFF
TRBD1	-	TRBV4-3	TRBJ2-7	TGCGCCAGCAGCCAGGACAGGGGGTCCGACGAGCAGTACTTC	CASSQDRGSDEQYF
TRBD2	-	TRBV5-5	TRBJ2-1	TGTGCCAGCACCCACTGGGGAGGGTACGCGAATGAGCAGTTCTTC	CASTHWGGYANEQFF
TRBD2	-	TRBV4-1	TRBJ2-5	TGCGCCAGCAGCCAACAGCGGGGGGGCGGGGAGACCCAGTACTTC	CASSQQRGGGETQYF